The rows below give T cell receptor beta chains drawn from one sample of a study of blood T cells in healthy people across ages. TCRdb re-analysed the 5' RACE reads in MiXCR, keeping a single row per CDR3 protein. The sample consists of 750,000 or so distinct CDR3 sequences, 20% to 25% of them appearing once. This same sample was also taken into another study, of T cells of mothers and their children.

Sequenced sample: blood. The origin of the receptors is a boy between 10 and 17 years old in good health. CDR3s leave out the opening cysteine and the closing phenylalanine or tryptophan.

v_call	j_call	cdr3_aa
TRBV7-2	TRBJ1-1	ASRTQGRLAEAF
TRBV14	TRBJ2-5	ASSQGMYQETQY
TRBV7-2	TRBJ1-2	ASRQSAGYT
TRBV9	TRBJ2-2	ASSVAGTSGNTGELF
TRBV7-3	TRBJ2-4	ASARASGGNDIQY
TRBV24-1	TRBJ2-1	ATRHRDRGYNEQF
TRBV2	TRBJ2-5	ASRGRRGETQY
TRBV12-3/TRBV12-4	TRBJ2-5	ASTRTGGEETQY
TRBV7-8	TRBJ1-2	ASSSMEGALKGYT
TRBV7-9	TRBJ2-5	ASSYEGLGLF
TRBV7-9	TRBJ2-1	ASNLDRGLDNEQF
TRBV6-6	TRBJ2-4	ASSYPGQGNIQY
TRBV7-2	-	ASSLAMGGLSYEQY
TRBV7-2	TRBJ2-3	ASSRQGGTSTDTQY